These T cell receptor beta chains were read from a single sample in a study of blood T cell repertoires in COVID-19. Clones were read by immunoSEQ multiplex PCR, and TCRdb kept only the in-frame ones, dropping some. The profile covers about 200,000 clones, with about nine tenths appearing a single time and roughly 0.78% taken by the ten largest. Sequencing input: peripheral blood. These receptors were taken from a woman aged 70 to 79 with acute or convalescent COVID-19. The conserved cysteine and the conserved F or W are not part of the CDR3 here.

V,J,CDR3
TRBV5-4,TRBJ1-4,ASSGQGGNEKLF
TRBV11-2,TRBJ1-6,ASSLARGQGYDSPLH
TRBV4-1,TRBJ1-1,ASSPPTGESTEAF
TRBV5-1,TRBJ2-1,ASRGQSYNEQF
TRBV10-3,TRBJ2-2,AISGLAGDTGELF
TRBV2,TRBJ2-3,ASAQRLTDTQY
TRBV7-9,TRBJ1-3,ASRPRGSGNTIY
TRBV16,TRBJ2-1,ASSQPGHRSYNEQF
TRBV19,TRBJ1-4,ASSIAAGKSEKLF
TRBV5-1,TRBJ2-2,ASSIRTGAGGELF
TRBV10-1,TRBJ2-3,ASSESTTSTDTQY
TRBV6-5,TRBJ1-2,ASRDASGSNYGYT
TRBV4-1,TRBJ1-4,ASSQDRGFEAATNEKLF
TRBV10-3,TRBJ1-1,AISEGRGTTEAF
TRBV29-1,TRBJ1-1,SARVGTVGTEAF
TRBV2,TRBJ2-1,ASVTGTSGTNEQF
TRBV19,TRBJ2-7,ASSIGTGNEQY
TRBV2,TRBJ2-3,ASSSGLGLAGGDTQY
TRBV18,TRBJ1-2,ASSPGEGQGHGYT
TRBV3-1/TRBV3-2,TRBJ2-7,ASSQTTGSTNEQY
TRBV18,TRBJ2-2,ASSPRDKNTGELF
TRBV19,TRBJ1-5,ASSTPKGGEQPQH
TRBV9,TRBJ2-7,ASSGGTYEQY
TRBV15,TRBJ2-7,ATSRAGIYEQY
TRBV11-2,TRBJ2-7,ASVQGASYEQY
TRBV15,TRBJ1-5,ATSTGEGGYQPQH
TRBV7-2,TRBJ2-1,ASSLGGLAGGNEQF
TRBV4-2,TRBJ1-5,ASSQYGTGNNQPQH
TRBV5-1,TRBJ1-2,ASSGQGSYGYT
TRBV3-1/TRBV3-2,TRBJ2-3,ASSQRGTDTQY
TRBV5-1,TRBJ1-2,ASNVEDRVHGYT
TRBV5-6,TRBJ1-4,ASSLAAGTGAFGEKLF
TRBV10-3,TRBJ2-2,AISESQLHGELF
TRBV3-1/TRBV3-2,TRBJ2-1,ATERGRNNEQF
TRBV28,TRBJ2-5,ASSLGLAGETETQY
TRBV29-1,TRBJ1-2,SVEPSSLPRQDYGYT